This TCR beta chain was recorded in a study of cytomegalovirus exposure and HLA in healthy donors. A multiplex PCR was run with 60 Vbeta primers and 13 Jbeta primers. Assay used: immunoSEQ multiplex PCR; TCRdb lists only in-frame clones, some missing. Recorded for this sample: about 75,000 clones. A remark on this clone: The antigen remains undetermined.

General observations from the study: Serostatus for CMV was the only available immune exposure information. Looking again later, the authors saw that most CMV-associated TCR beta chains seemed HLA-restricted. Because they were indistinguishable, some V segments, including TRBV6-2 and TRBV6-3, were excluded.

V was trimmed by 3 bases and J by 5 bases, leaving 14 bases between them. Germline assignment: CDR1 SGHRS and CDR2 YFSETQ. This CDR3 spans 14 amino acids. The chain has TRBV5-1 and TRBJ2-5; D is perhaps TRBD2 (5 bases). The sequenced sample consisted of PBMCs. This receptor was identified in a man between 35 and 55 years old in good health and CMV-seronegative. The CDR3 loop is CASSSSSASETQYF. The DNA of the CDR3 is TGCGCCAGCAGCTCGAGTAGCGCGTCGGAGACCCAGTACTTC.